This record covers a single T cell receptor beta chain. From germline, CDR1 is LNHDA and CDR2 SQIVND (reference sequence). The V segment lost 5 bases and the J segment 6 bases; nucleotides outside the gene matches: 12. The CDR3 length is 15 residues. Clones were sequenced by immunoSEQ multiplex PCR, and TCRdb holds only the in-frame ones, with some missing. The sample lists approximately 300,000 clones, around 90% seen once, with over 5% in the top ten. The data were obtained in a study of blood T cell repertoires in COVID-19. Overall study context: Samples representing acute and convalescent COVID-19 were sourced from the United States, Italy and Spain.

The chain couples TRBV19 to TRBJ2-7, with TRBD2 identical over 8 bases. Sequencing was carried out using peripheral blood. The sequence derives from a woman aged 45 to 65 with COVID-19, enrolled during active disease. CDR3 in DNA: TGTGCCAGTAGTCAGGAGAGCGGGAGCCGTTCCGAGCAGTACTTC. It codes for CASSQESGSRSEQYF.